This T cell receptor (beta chain) was found in a study of T cell responses to AZD1222 COVID-19 vaccine. Findings and caveats of the study: A rise in Spike-specific TCR breadth and depth followed two AZD1222 doses. At baseline, seropositivity was found in only six AZD1222 recipients. It was only after the peak T cell response that any repertoires were sampled. Per reports, nearly half of all spike-specific TCRs target regions that are unmutated in variants.

Assay: immunoSEQ multiplex PCR; the TCRdb copy retains only in-frame clones and omits some. The sample shows about 150,000 clones, about 90% of them seen only once. CDR3 length: 16 residues. Germline CDR1 reads MGHDK; CDR2 reads SYGVNS. V gave up 1 base and J gave up 5 bases; unmatched junction bases: 8. As to this clone: Its antigen is as yet unknown.

The rearrangement uses TRBV25-1 and TRBJ2-7, with 10 nucleotides matching TRBD2. This specimen was peripheral blood, taken on day 0 of MenACWY control vaccination. The sequence was collected from an adult in good health. CDR3 protein: CASSESSGRAVDEQYF. CDR3 in DNA: TGTGCCAGCAGTGAATCGAGCGGGAGGGCCGTCGACGAGCAGTACTTC.